This is a list of T cell receptor beta chains from one sample in a study of blood T cell repertoires in COVID-19. Using immunoSEQ multiplex PCR, the repertoire was profiled, and TCRdb retains in-frame clones only, with some absent. The sample contains roughly 90,000 clones, about 92% of which appear only once. Sequenced sample: peripheral blood. Receptors originate from a man aged 45-65 years with acute or convalescent COVID-19. Each CDR3 is given with its conserved first and last residue. The D gene is left open where the match is weak. For some rows the clone size is stated as once, few or many, or as a class when expanded; others skip it.

clone_size j_call d_call v_call cdr3_nt cdr3_aa
once TRBJ1-2 - TRBV30 TGTGCCTGGAGTGTAGGGGGGGAGAACACCTTC CAWSVGGENTF
- TRBJ1-5 - TRBV28 TGTGCCAGCAGTGAGGGCTATCAGCCCCAGCATTTT CASSEGYQPQHF
- TRBJ1-3 - TRBV9 TGTGCCAGCAGCGTTGGGGCTGCAAACTCTGGAAACACCATATATTTT CASSVGAANSGNTIYF
once TRBJ2-3 - TRBV28 TGTGCCAGCAGTTTACGGGATCCAGATACGCAGTATTTT CASSLRDPDTQYF
- TRBJ1-1 - TRBV29-1 TGCAGCGTTGAGGGGGCGGACACTGAAGCTTTCTTT CSVEGADTEAFF
once TRBJ2-5 - TRBV5-6 TGTGCCAGCAGCTGGGGCCAAAGCTGGGAGACCCAGTACTTC CASSWGQSWETQYF
- TRBJ1-2 TRBD1 TRBV2 TGTGCCAGCAGTGTTATCTGGGGACAGGGCGGAGGCTACACCTTC CASSVIWGQGGGYTF
once TRBJ2-1 TRBD1 TRBV7-3 TGTGCCAGCGCCCCCGACAGGGACAATGAGCAGTTCTTC CASAPDRDNEQFF
- TRBJ2-2 - TRBV7-3 TGTGCCAGCAGCAAAAGTGCAGAGAACACCGGGGAGCTGTTTTTT CASSKSAENTGELFF
- TRBJ2-3 - TRBV4-1 TGCGCCAGCAGCCAACCAGCGGGCCTCACAGATACGCAGTATTTT CASSQPAGLTDTQYF